The 21 T cell receptor beta chains reported below all come from one sample, sequenced in a study of cytomegalovirus exposure and HLA in healthy donors. Only in-frame clones appear in the TCRdb table, and some are missing; sequencing was by immunoSEQ multiplex PCR. The sample shows tens of thousands of clones, about 89% of them seen only once. The sample consisted of PBMCs. Source of these receptors: a woman between 18 and 29 years old in good health and CMV-seronegative.

CDR3 amino acids: CASSKEGLGRRGQFF. The CDR3 bases are TGTGCCAGCAGCAAAGAAGGCTTGGGGCGGCGTGGTCAGTTCTTC. This chain joins TRBV21-1 and TRBJ2-1; the table's D gene call, TRBD1, was not cross checked with the DNA. TRBV21-1 is an annotated pseudogene. CDR3 length: 15 residues.

V gene TRBV27 combines with J gene TRBJ1-5; 7 positions agree with TRBD1. Germline V gene data show CDR1 as MNHEY and CDR2 as SMNVEV (reference sequence). There are 14 residues in the CDR3. V lost 3 bases to trimming and J lost 6 bases; unmatched junction nucleotides: 5. The CDR3 here is CASSFTGAAQPQHF. The CDR3 nucleotides are TGTGCCAGCAGTTTCACAGGGGCTGCTCAGCCCCAGCATTTT.

The rearrangement links TRBV10-3 to TRBJ2-7, with D possibly TRBD2 on 6 matching bases. The V gene's germline CDR1 is ENHRY and CDR2 SYGVKD. The CDR3 is 15 amino acids. V lost 2 bases to trimming and J lost 2 bases, with 13 bases between them. This CDR3 reads CAISEGGGYTYEQYF. In nucleotides, the CDR3 is TGTGCCATCAGTGAGGGCGGAGGGTATACCTACGAGCAGTACTTC.

The chain couples TRBV25-1 to TRBJ1-3; D unresolved. The CDR3 loop spans 15 amino acids. Trimming took 2 bases from V and 1 from J, leaving 9 bases between them. CDR1 and CDR2 from the germline V gene are MGHDK and SYGVNS. CDR3 in amino acids: CASSENSLSGNTIYF. Here the CDR3 DNA reads TGTGCCAGCAGTGAAAATAGTCTTTCTGGAAACACCATATATTTT.

The chain combines TRBV7-2 with TRBJ2-2, with D unresolved. This CDR3 has 13 amino acids. CDR1 is SGHTA, CDR2 FQGNSA, per germline. With 5 bases removed from V and 4 bases from J, the gap between germline ends came to 8 bases. The CDR3 sequence is CASSTDFTGELFF. The CDR3 bases are TGTGCCAGCAGCACCGACTTCACCGGGGAGCTGTTTTTT. Supplemented by reference TRBV7-2 and TRBJ2-2, the full variable domain reads GAGVSQSPSNKVTEKGKDVELRCDPISGHTALYWYRQSLGQGLEFLIYFQGNSAPDKSGLPSDRFSAERTGGSVSTLTIQRTQQEDSAVYLCASSTDFTGELFFGEGSRLTVL.

A single count supports this clone. The chain recombines TRBV5-1 with TRBJ2-1; a weak D match, TRBD1 (5 bases). Germline assignment: CDR1 SGHRS and CDR2 YFSETQ. Trimming cost V 0 bases and J 3 bases, with 13 bases left between them. This CDR3 region has 16 residues. CDR3 residues: CASSLGVVQGYNEQFF. In DNA, the CDR3 is TGCGCCAGCAGCTTGGGAGTAGTCCAGGGCTACAATGAGCAGTTCTTC.

J is TRBJ1-4 and V is TRBV28, with D maybe TRBD1 (5 bases). This CDR3 is 16 amino acids long. V was clipped by 6 bases and J by 7 bases, with 21 bases between them. The germline gives CDR1 MDHEN, CDR2 SYDVKM. In DNA form, the CDR3 reads TGTGCCAGCAGCTCCCCAAGCGGGGCGCGGGTTGAAAAACTGTTTTTT. This encodes CASSSPSGARVEKLFF.

This chain links TRBV5-1 with TRBJ2-7, with D possibly being TRBD1 (5 bases). Between the trimmed V and J ends, which lost 4 bases and 2 bases, there was a span of 10 bases. The CDR3 spans 13 residues. Per the germline V gene, CDR1 is SGHRS and CDR2 is YFSETQ. The CDR3 DNA is TGCGCCAGCAGCCCGGACATCCCCTACGAGCAGTACTTC. Amino acids: CASSPDIPYEQYF.

The CDR3 nucleotides are TGTGCCACCAGTTCTGCGACTGGAAACACCATATATTTT. It specifies CATSSATGNTIYF. The rearrangement joins TRBV15 to TRBJ1-3; no clear D gene. Germline CDR1 LNHNV, CDR2 YYDKDF (reference sequence). Trimming took 6 bases from V and 2 from J, leaving 8 bases between them. The CDR3 extends over 13 amino acids.

V is TRBV4-2 and J is TRBJ2-7; a weak D match, TRBD1 (6 bases). The germline CDR1 and CDR2 sequences are LGHNA and YNFKEQ. Trimming cost V 0 bases and J 3 bases, with 12 bases left between them. The CDR3 has 15 residues. The chain's CDR3 is CASSQELQGIYEQYF. In DNA form, the CDR3 reads TGTGCCAGCAGCCAAGAGCTACAGGGCATCTACGAGCAGTACTTC.

J is TRBJ2-3 and V is TRBV4-1; 11 bases match TRBD2. Per germline, CDR1 MGHRA and CDR2 YSYEKL. This CDR3 spans 16 amino acids. Germline trimming cut 7 bases from V and 5 bases from J; bases unmatched to any gene: 11. Written as DNA, the CDR3 is TGCGCCAGCACCATTATAGCGGGAGGGCCTATAGATACGCAGTATTTT. It codes for CASTIIAGGPIDTQYF.

V gene TRBV7-2 combines with J gene TRBJ1-1; D possibly corresponds to TRBD1 (6 bases). The CDR3 sequence is 16 residues long. The germline CDR1 and CDR2 sequences are SGHTA and FQGNSA. V lost 5 bases and J 4 bases, leaving 20 bases between the germline ends. The CDR3 loop reads CASSTRAGEGVTEAFF. CDR3 DNA: TGTGCCAGCAGCACGCGGGCGGGGGAGGGGGTCACTGAAGCTTTCTTT.

The chain has TRBV9 and TRBJ2-3; D is possibly TRBD2 (5 bases). The CDR3 runs to 14 residues. The V gene's germline CDR1 is SGDLS and CDR2 YYNGEE. V lost 0 bases, J lost 6 bases, and 11 bases lay in between. CDR3 sequence reads: CASSVGYGMDTQYF. The CDR3 bases are TGTGCCAGCAGCGTAGGGTACGGGATGGATACGCAGTATTTT.

V is TRBV7-9 and J is TRBJ2-7; weak D call: TRBD2 (6 bases). CDR1 and CDR2 from the germline V gene are SEHNR and FQNEAQ (reference sequence). V shed 1 base and J shed 0 bases, with 13 bases lying between them. The CDR3 is 16 residues long. CDR3 bases: TGTGCCAGCAGCTTAGGGGAGGCGGACTTCTCCTACGAGCAGTACTTC. As protein: CASSLGEADFSYEQYF.

V usage is TRBV6-5 and J usage is TRBJ2-2; 7 bases are a match to TRBD2. Unmatched junction bases numbered 6, after V lost 3 bases and J lost 2 bases. Looked up from germline, CDR1 is MNHEY and CDR2 is SVGAGI. The CDR3 consists of 16 residues. The CDR3 sequence is CASSYGGAGNTGELFF. CDR3 nucleotide sequence: TGTGCCAGCAGTTATGGAGGAGCGGGAAACACCGGGGAGCTGTTTTTT.

The CDR3 reads CASRATGGSGELFF. Written as DNA, the CDR3 is TGTGCCAGCAGAGCGACAGGGGGCAGCGGGGAGCTGTTTTTT. The chain couples TRBV6-6 to TRBJ2-2, with 10 bases fitting TRBD1. The CDR3 sequence is 14 residues long. V lost 6 bases to trimming and J lost 7 bases; unmatched junction nucleotides: 5. Germline lookup yields CDR1 MNHNY and CDR2 SVGAGI (reference sequence).

Sample share makes this clone medium-sized. V is TRBV27 and J is TRBJ1-5; the D gene is possibly TRBD1 (5 bases). The CDR3 runs to 14 residues. Trimming stripped 5 bases from V and 4 bases from J, with 12 bases between. In germline, CDR1 is MNHEY, CDR2 SMNVEV (reference sequence). The CDR3 protein is CASSSFQGNQPQHF. CDR3 nucleotides: TGTGCCAGCAGTAGCTTTCAGGGAAATCAGCCCCAGCATTTT.

The chain links TRBV7-6 to TRBJ2-2; D is uncertain. The CDR3 has 14 amino acids. Trimming pared 2 bases from V and 0 bases from J, leaving 4 bases between. CDR1 and CDR2 from the germline V gene are SGHVS and FNYEAQ. CDR3: CASSLTANTGELFF. The CDR3 coding sequence is TGTGCCAGCAGCTTAACAGCGAACACCGGGGAGCTGTTTTTT.

V usage is TRBV7-8 and J usage is TRBJ1-3; possible D gene TRBD1, 5 bases. Trimming removed 0 bases from V and 1 base from J, with 10 bases in between. CDR1 and CDR2 (germline): SGHVS, FQNEAQ. CDR3 size: 16 residues. Here the CDR3 DNA reads TGTGCCAGCAGCTTAGCGGACACTGATTCTGGAAACACCATATATTTT. Protein sequence: CASSLADTDSGNTIYF.

This chain uses TRBV29-1 with TRBJ2-3; TRBD1 is a possible D gene (5 bases). CDR3 size: 17 residues. Trimming pared 4 bases from V and 0 bases from J, leaving 20 bases between. Germline V lookup: CDR1 SQVTM, CDR2 ANQGSEA. The CDR3 DNA follows: TGCAGCGTTGTCCCCATGACAGCTACCTCTAGCACAGATACGCAGTATTTT. It codes for CSVVPMTATSSTDTQYF.

The chain is built from TRBV4-2 and TRBJ2-5; 10 nucleotides agree with TRBD1. Germline CDR1 is LGHNA and CDR2 is YNFKEQ. The V segment lost 1 base and the J segment 4 bases; nucleotides outside the gene matches: 9. The CDR3 spans 17 residues. CDR3 nucleotide sequence: TGTGCCAGCAGCCAAGGTCCGGGACAGGGGTCGAGAGAGACCCAGTACTTC. Translated: CASSQGPGQGSRETQYF.